This T cell receptor beta chain was obtained from a study of cytomegalovirus exposure and HLA in healthy donors. Study observations and caveats: A later look showed TCR association rates differing by HLA locus, highest for DRB1 and lowest for HLA-C. It was 150 or so TCR beta chains that were listed as cytomegalovirus-associated.

In regard to this clone: The antigen is not known.

The PCR contained 60 Vbeta and 13 Jbeta primers. Sequencing used immunoSEQ multiplex PCR; TCRdb keeps in-frame clones, though not all of them. Of 150,000 to 200,000 clones detected, roughly 86% appear once; the ten largest clones hold roughly 1.7%. Germline V gene sequence: CDR1 SGHTA, CDR2 FQGTGA. The ends were cut back, 2 bases at V and 2 bases at J, with 10 bases in the middle. This CDR3 contains 15 residues. The receptor was isolated from a woman under 30 in good health and CMV-seronegative. The chain carries TRBV7-3 and TRBJ2-1, with a weak D call TRBD1 (6 bases). Sequencing was done on a sample of PBMCs. The CDR3: CASSLGQGPYNEQFF. The CDR3 DNA follows: TGTGCCAGCAGCTTAGGGCAGGGGCCCTACAATGAGCAGTTCTTC.